This TCR beta chain was captured by sequencing in a study of T cells in Graves' hyperthyroidism and ophthalmopathy. Findings of the study overall: Appearing also in blood were most of the thyroid clonotypes expanded above 0.001.

Trimming took 4 bases from V and 0 from J, leaving 6 bases between them. The germline V gene encodes CDR1 SNHLY and CDR2 FYNNEI. The CDR3 contains 13 residues. Patients between 18 and 65 years old had hyperthyroidism, newly diagnosed and lasting under 2 months. Diagnoses rested on clinical symptoms, serum thyroxine and TRAb, thyroid ultrasound and orbital computed tomography. To note about this clonotype: Its target is unknown.

TCR beta CDR3 regions were amplified from RNA. The TCR CDR3 was amplified in a first-round RT-PCR using the HTBI primer set. MiXCR, run by TCRdb on the multiplex PCR reads, gives a single entry per CDR3 protein. The table lists a few hundred thousand distinct CDR3 sequences, about 43% of them singletons, with about 8% in the top ten. V is TRBV2 and J is TRBJ1-1, with D uncertain. Material: peripheral blood or thyroid tissue (not recorded which). The TCR comes from a woman between 18 and 29 years old with Graves' hyperthyroidism. CDR3 DNA sequence: TGTGCCAGCAGTGGGCTCCTGAACACTGAAGCTTTCTTT. As protein: CASSGLLNTEAFF.